This TCR beta chain was obtained from a study of blood T cell repertoires in COVID-19 (dated by TCRdb to the early 2020s). Context from the whole study: Samples from collaborators originated in the United States, Italy and Spain and spanned both the acute and convalescent phases of COVID-19. The repertoires were released in a freely available public database meant as a resource for research on the immune response to SARS-CoV-2. The dataset comprised deeply sampled blood TCRbeta repertoires from subjects exposed to, actively infected with, or recovered from COVID-19. The material from the prospective study consisted of cDNA or gDNA derived from T cells, B-cell-depleted T cells, or PBMCs. Nearly every sample came with metadata listing a de-identified subject ID, COVID-19 status, age in years and sex. Samples were obtained from the ongoing ImmuneRACE study (first 160 participants) and from 1,254 subjects provided by 6 global collaborators. Where available, HLA class I and class II types were taken from metadata supplied by the sample provider and were not determined by assay-based typing.

Collaborating institutions collected whole blood in K2EDTA tubes following their own protocols. Collaborator samples were shipped for TCRbeta analysis as frozen whole blood, isolated PBMCs, or DNA extracted from either sample type. A word on this clone: The specificity of this receptor is unknown. Base-call qualities are not available, and no considerably larger clone is one nucleotide away.

TCRbeta CDR3 regions were amplified from genomic DNA by means of the immunoSEQ Assay, a bias-controlled multiplex PCR. Processing in the source paper ran as follows. Nucleated cell counts per sample were estimated from amplification of reference gene primers within the assay. Sequence reads were collapsed and filtered to measure the absolute abundance of every unique TCRbeta CDR3 rearrangement. Productive Simpson clonality was computed per sample as the square root of Simpson's diversity index over productive rearrangements. The clones in this table, taken by TCRdb from immuneACCESS, are in-frame only. Not every clone is retained; where verified, under half of the shortfall comes from an unresolved V gene, and the cause of the rest is unknown. V, J and clone size reflect that table, while D and trimming were determined from the DNA. Recorded for this sample are tens of thousands of clones; 70% to 90% of them occurred a single time. 25% to 35% of the sample comes from the top ten.

The study at large found these results: The amount of clinical and demographic metadata varied by source and participant and was provided uncurated.

The CDR3 runs 14 amino acids, cysteine and phenylalanine included. Just CDR3 DNA is preserved here, 42 bases in frame from base 1. The TCR originated in a human donor in a cohort sampled during active COVID-19. Sequencing used peripheral blood. In this chain, TRBV21-1 is recombined with TRBJ2-1; the D call in the table, TRBD2, was not verified against the DNA. TRBV21-1 represents a pseudogene. The base sequence is TGTGCCAGCAGCAAAGGGGGAGGAGGCAATGAGCAGTTCTTC. It translates as CASSKGGGGNEQFF.